This record looks at one T cell receptor beta chain sequence and its context. The second PCR ran about 6 to 12 cycles with a sample-barcoded 5' primer and J-beta primers. Every cDNA was tagged by a template-switch adaptor with 12 random nucleotides. MiXCR was run by TCRdb on the 5' RACE reads, yielding one entry per CDR3 protein. This sample has over 1,500,000 distinct CDR3 sequences, with 39% found just once. This entry is derived from a study of blood T cells in healthy people across ages. Study-level background: Per two T cells, about one barcoded beta molecule was captured through template switching.

The sample comprised blood. The source of this sequence is a human donor in good health.

The CDR3 nucleotides read TGCAGTGCTAGGTTGACGGGACGGAGCTACACCTTC. Its translation is CSARLTGRSYTF. The rearrangement joins TRBV20-1 to TRBJ1-2, with TRBD1 as a possible D gene (5 bases). The germline CDR1 and CDR2 sequences are DFQATT and SNEGSKA (reference sequence). Trimming removed 3 bases at V and 9 bases at J, with 14 bases between. This CDR3 region has 12 residues.